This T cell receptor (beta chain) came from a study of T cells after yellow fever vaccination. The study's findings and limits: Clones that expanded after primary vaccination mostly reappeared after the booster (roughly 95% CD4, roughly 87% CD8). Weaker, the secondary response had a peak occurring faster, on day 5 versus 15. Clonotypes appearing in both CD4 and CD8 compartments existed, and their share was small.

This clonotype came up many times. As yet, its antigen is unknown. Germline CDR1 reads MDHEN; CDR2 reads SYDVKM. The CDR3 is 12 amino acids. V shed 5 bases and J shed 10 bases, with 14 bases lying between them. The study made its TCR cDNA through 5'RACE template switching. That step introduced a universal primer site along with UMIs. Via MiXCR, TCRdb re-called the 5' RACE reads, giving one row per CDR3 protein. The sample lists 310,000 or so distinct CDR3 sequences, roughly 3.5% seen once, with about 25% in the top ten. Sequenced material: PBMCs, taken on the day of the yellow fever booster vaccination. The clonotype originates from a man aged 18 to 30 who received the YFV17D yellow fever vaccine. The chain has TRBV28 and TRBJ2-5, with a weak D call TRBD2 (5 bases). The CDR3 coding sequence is TGTGCCAGCAGTCCGAGCGGACCACACCAGTACTTC. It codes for CASSPSGPHQYF.